Each of the 20 T cell receptor beta chains below was sequenced from the same sample in a study of blood T cell repertoires in COVID-19. TCRdb's copy holds only in-frame clones and misses some; the assay was immunoSEQ multiplex PCR. The data contain some 300,000 clones, nearly 90% of them singletons. Material for sequencing was peripheral blood. These receptors came from a woman aged 40 to 49 with COVID-19, enrolled during active disease.

The chain couples TRBV27 to TRBJ2-5, with 8 bases that match TRBD1. CDR1 and CDR2 (germline): MNHEY, SMNVEV (reference sequence). The CDR3 has 16 amino acids. J lost 7 bases, V lost 10 bases, and 20 bases had no gene match. For the CDR3, the DNA is TGTGCCACCGTAAACGTAGGACAGGGAGGTTTTGGGACCCAGTACTTC. It yields the protein CATVNVGQGGFGTQYF.

The V gene is TRBV7-9, the J gene TRBJ2-1, with D tentatively TRBD2 (6 bases). The CDR3 sequence is 15 residues long. CDR1 is SEHNR, CDR2 FQNEAQ, per germline (reference sequence). The ends were cut back, 4 bases at V and 4 bases at J, with 14 bases in the middle. The CDR3: CASSSLLALYNEQFF. The CDR3 coding sequence is TGTGCCAGCAGCTCTCTACTAGCTCTATACAATGAGCAGTTCTTC.

The chain couples TRBV7-9 to TRBJ2-1, with no clear D. The CDR3 sequence is 16 residues long. V was clipped by 5 bases and J by 2 bases, with 16 bases between them. CDR1 and CDR2 (germline): SEHNR, FQNEAQ (reference sequence). The DNA for the CDR3 is TGTGCCAGCAGCAGAAGAGAAGCGAACCCCTACAATGAGCAGTTCTTC. It codes for CASSRREANPYNEQFF.

This chain uses TRBV6-5 with TRBJ2-7; 7 bases are shared with TRBD1. The V segment lost 6 bases and the J segment 4 bases; nucleotides outside the gene matches: 9. The V gene's germline CDR1 is MNHEY and CDR2 SVGAGI. This CDR3 spans 14 amino acids. The CDR3, as DNA: TGTGCCAGCAGGACAGGGTACCCCTATTACGAGCAGTACTTC. It translates to CASRTGYPYYEQYF.

The chain has TRBV24-1 and TRBJ2-2; TRBD1 matches 9 bases. V lost 10 bases and J lost 3; bases outside the gene matches: 5. The CDR3 totals 14 residues. Germline CDR1 is KGHDR and CDR2 is SFDVKD. CDR3 loop: CATRRTGDTGELFF. The CDR3 nucleotides read TGTGCCACGAGGAGGACAGGGGACACCGGGGAGCTGTTTTTT.

The CDR3 sequence: CASSQGSRASGNTIYF. The CDR3 DNA reads TGCGCCAGCAGCCAAGGTTCCAGGGCGTCTGGAAACACCATATATTTT. The chain couples TRBV4-3 to TRBJ1-3, with D possibly being TRBD1 (5 bases). V lost 1 base to trimming and J lost 1 base, with 11 bases between them. The CDR3 is made up of 16 amino acids. Germline V gene sequence: CDR1 LGHNA, CDR2 YSLEER.

This chain joins TRBV12-3 or TRBV12-4 and TRBJ2-5; D is uncertain. The ends were cut back, 8 bases at V and 5 bases at J, with 15 bases in the middle. CDR3 size: 13 residues. CDR3 loop: CASVGVAQETQYF. DNA of the CDR3: TGTGCCAGCGTAGGAGTCGCCCAGGAGACCCAGTACTTC.

The chain links TRBV6-5 to TRBJ2-2, with a weak D call TRBD2 (6 bases). There are 15 residues in the CDR3. Per the germline V gene, CDR1 is MNHEY and CDR2 is SVGAGI. V lost 6 bases to trimming and J lost 8 bases, with 19 bases between them. The CDR3 DNA reads as TGTGCCAGCAGGGACTACGGGGGAGCGGAGGGGGAGCTGTTTTTT. Amino acids: CASRDYGGAEGELFF.

This sequence joins TRBV12-3 or TRBV12-4 and TRBJ2-1; the match to TRBD1 covers 7 bases. V dropped 5 bases and J dropped 9; count of bases not matched to a gene: 7. The CDR3 has 13 residues. The CDR3 coding sequence is TGTGCCAGCAGTCGGGACAGTAGCGCTGAGCAGTTCTTC. It translates to CASSRDSSAEQFF.

The DNA for the CDR3 is TGCGCCAGCAGCTTGGAGGGTAGCGGAAGCTCCTACAATGAGCAGTTCTTC. Residues: CASSLEGSGSSYNEQFF. The chain combines TRBV5-1 with TRBJ2-1; possibly TRBD2 for D (6 bases). This CDR3 contains 17 residues. Trimming took off 0 bases at V and 0 bases at J, with 13 bases between the two ends. In germline, CDR1 is SGHRS, CDR2 YFSETQ. Using reference TRBV5-1 and TRBJ2-1 for the parts outside the CDR3, the full variable domain is KAGVTQTPRYLIKTRGQQVTLSCSPISGHRSVSWYQQTPGQGLQFLFEYFSETQRNKGNFPGRFSGRQFSNSRSEMNVSTLELGDSALYLCASSLEGSGSSYNEQFFGPGTRLTVL.

The chain's CDR3 is CASSPGGNTEAFF. DNA for the CDR3: TGTGCCAGCAGCCCGGGTGGAAACACTGAAGCTTTCTTT. The chain is built from TRBV7-2 and TRBJ1-1; no definite D call. V lost 5 bases to trimming and J lost 2 bases, with 9 bases between them. Germline V gene data show CDR1 as SGHTA and CDR2 as FQGNSA. This CDR3 spans 13 amino acids.

Here the CDR3 DNA reads TGTGCCAGCAGTTTAGGGCTGATGAACACTGAAGCTTTCTTT. It codes for CASSLGLMNTEAFF. The chain uses TRBV27 and TRBJ1-1; D gene unclear. Germline loops: CDR1 MNHEY, CDR2 SMNVEV (reference sequence). This CDR3 is 14 amino acids long. V dropped 2 bases and J dropped 0 bases, with 7 bases sitting between them.

The rearrangement links TRBV9 to TRBJ1-3, with TRBD1 matching over 7 bases. The V segment lost 7 bases and the J segment 0 bases; nucleotides outside the gene matches: 7. Germline CDR1 is SGDLS and CDR2 is YYNGEE. The CDR3 is 15 residues long. The CDR3 DNA follows: TGTGCCAGCTCGGACAGGCCCATCTCTGGAAACACCATATATTTT. This gives the protein CASSDRPISGNTIYF.

The chain is built from TRBV19 and TRBJ2-7; 9 positions agree with TRBD2. In germline, CDR1 is LNHDA, CDR2 SQIVND (reference sequence). The CDR3 is 15 amino acids. V shed 5 bases, J shed 4 bases, and the junction held 9 bases outside the gene matches. The CDR3 sequence is CASSASGTSPYEQYF. The CDR3 DNA follows: TGTGCCAGTAGTGCATCCGGGACTAGCCCGTACGAGCAGTACTTC.

The rearrangement joins TRBV2 to TRBJ2-7; D gene uncertain. Trimming cost V 5 bases and J 2 bases, with 7 bases left between them. CDR1 and CDR2 (germline): SNHLY, FYNNEI. This CDR3 comprises 12 residues. CDR3: CASSWQTYEQYF. Here the CDR3 DNA reads TGTGCCAGCAGTTGGCAGACCTACGAGCAGTACTTC. Filled out from reference TRBV2 and TRBJ2-7, the complete variable domain reads EPEVTQTPSHQVTQMGQEVILRCVPISNHLYFYWYRQILGQKVEFLVSFYNNEISEKSEIFDDQFSVERPDGSNFTLKIRSTKLEDSAMYFCASSWQTYEQYFGPGTRLTVT.

The V and J genes are TRBV30 and TRBJ2-7, with 7 bases aligning to TRBD2. J gave up 4 bases and V 5 bases, and 8 bases lay outside the gene matches. This CDR3 is built from 13 residues. Germline V gene sequence: CDR1 GTSNPN, CDR2 SVGIG (reference sequence). CDR3 sequence: CAWQSGLVYEQYF. The CDR3 DNA sequence: TGTGCCTGGCAATCCGGACTAGTTTACGAGCAGTACTTC.

The V call is TRBV7-9, the J call TRBJ1-2; 8 nucleotides match TRBD1. J was trimmed by 8 bases and V by 3 bases; bases with no gene match: 11. This CDR3 contains 15 residues. Germline CDR1 is SEHNR and CDR2 is FQNEAQ (reference sequence). In DNA, the CDR3 is TGTGCCAGCAGCTTGGGAGGGACAGGACGGGGAGGCTACACCTTC. Amino acid sequence: CASSLGGTGRGGYTF.

The rearrangement joins TRBV27 to TRBJ1-2; no clear D. V dropped 8 bases and J dropped 0 bases, with 16 bases sitting between them. Germline V gene lookup returns CDR1 MNHEY and CDR2 SMNVEV (reference sequence). CDR3 length: 15 residues. The CDR3 is CASGHKEVANYGYTF. As DNA, the CDR3 is TGTGCCAGCGGCCACAAAGAGGTAGCTAACTATGGCTACACCTTC.

The gene calls are TRBV6-5 and TRBJ1-6; D call uncertain. The V end lost 2 bases, the J end lost 14 bases, and 13 bases lay between the germline ends. The CDR3 is made up of 13 amino acids. CDR1 and CDR2 (germline): MNHEY, SVGAGI. As DNA, the CDR3 is TGTGCCAGCAGTTACACCCCGAACGGGTCCCTCCACTTT. Translating gives CASSYTPNGSLHF.

The gene calls are TRBV4-2 and TRBJ2-6; 10 positions agree with TRBD1. CDR1 LGHNA and CDR2 YNFKEQ come from the germline V gene. V lost 1 base, J lost 0 bases, and 0 bases stayed unmatched. This CDR3 is built from 17 residues. The chain's CDR3 is CASSQGTGGSGANVLTF. The CDR3 DNA is TGTGCCAGCAGCCAAGGGACAGGGGGCTCTGGGGCCAACGTCCTGACTTTC.